Below, 12 T cell receptor beta chains from the same sample are listed, as sequenced in a study of blood T cells in healthy people across ages (dated by TCRdb to between 2014 and 2016). Receptor amplification or capture employed 5' RACE. TCRdb lists the instrument as Illumina HiSeq 2500. The second PCR ran for roughly 7 to 11 cycles and used a J-beta primer mix along with a sample-barcoded 5' primer. TCRdb reanalyzed the raw reads on its own, using fastp at Q25 for trimming and MiXCR for clone calling, and kept in-frame beta chains. Entries that share a CDR3 protein sequence are merged under the most common genes and DNA. The sample table holds about 760,000 distinct CDR3 sequences, of which 25% were seen once. The top ten hold more than 8.5% of the sample. This sample also belongs to another study, concerning T cells of mothers and their children.

Sequencing was performed on blood. Receptors were obtained from a boy aged 5 to 17 in good health.

CDR3 sequence (DNA): TGTGCCAGCAGCCAAGAACTTGGGGGCGCAAGCTATGGCTACACCTTC. Translated: CASSQELGGASYGYTF. The chain joins TRBV4-2 to TRBJ1-2; TRBD1 might be the D (6 bases). V was cut by 0 bases and J by 4 bases, with 15 bases left in between. CDR3 size: 16 residues. Germline V lookup: CDR1 LGHNA, CDR2 YNFKEQ.

The sample holds a few counts of this clonotype. J is TRBJ2-3 and V is TRBV6-5; D is undetermined. V lost 2 bases and J 3 bases, leaving 15 bases between the germline ends. Per germline, CDR1 MNHEY and CDR2 SVGAGI. The CDR3 runs 16 residues. CDR3 protein: CASSYLTPGITDTQYF. Here the CDR3 DNA reads TGTGCCAGCAGTTACCTTACACCCGGTATAACAGATACGCAGTATTTT.

The chain joins TRBV7-2 to TRBJ2-3; 11 bases line up with TRBD2. J was trimmed by 6 bases and V by 5 bases; bases with no gene match: 13. Germline CDR1 SGHTA, CDR2 FQGNSA. The CDR3 is 17 amino acids. CDR3 sequence: CASSRPILAGGEDTQYF. Here the CDR3 DNA reads TGTGCCAGCAGCCGTCCTATCCTAGCGGGGGGCGAGGATACGCAGTATTTT.

The chain has TRBV7-2 and TRBJ2-7; perhaps TRBD2 as D (6 bases). Trimming left V 1 base short and J 3 bases short, with 16 bases between. The germline V gene has CDR1 SGHTA and CDR2 FQGNSA. There are 16 residues in the CDR3. Here the CDR3 DNA reads TGTGCCAGCAGCTTAGGGGCTAGCGCTCTAGACTACGAGCAGTACTTC. Amino acids: CASSLGASALDYEQYF.

The chain carries TRBV28 and TRBJ2-3, with D possibly being TRBD1 or TRBD2 (5 bases each). Germline lookup yields CDR1 MDHEN and CDR2 SYDVKM. There are 18 residues in the CDR3. The V gene lost 1 base and the J gene lost 2 bases, with 19 bases spanning the gap. For the CDR3, the DNA is TGTGCCAGCAGTTTATCCCCTTATGTCAGGGAGTCCACAGATACGCAGTATTTT. Its translation is CASSLSPYVRESTDTQYF. The whole variable domain, filled in from reference TRBV28 and TRBJ2-3, reads DVKVTQSSRYLVKRTGEKVFLECVQDMDHENMFWYRQDPGLGLRLIYFSYDVKMKEKGDIPEGYSVSREKKERFSLILESASTNQTSMYLCASSLSPYVRESTDTQYFGPGTRLTVL.

The chain carries TRBV6-5 and TRBJ2-5, with 8 bases matching TRBD1. V lost 5 bases to trimming and J lost 7 bases; unmatched junction nucleotides: 9. CDR3 length: 14 residues. Germline CDR1 reads MNHEY; CDR2 reads SVGAGI. CDR3 coding DNA: TGTGCCAGCAGTACAAACAGGGGGGTCGGGACCCAGTACTTC. Translated: CASSTNRGVGTQYF.

As for this clonotype: The junction shows a germline mismatch at one end, possibly a read error. The chain has TRBV12-3 or TRBV12-4 and TRBJ2-3, with D perhaps assigned TRBD1 or TRBD2 (6 bases each). This CDR3 has 16 residues. The CDR3 reads CASSPGTSRGADAQYF. The CDR3 DNA reads TGTGCCAGCAGTCCAGGGACCTCAAGGGGGGCAGATGCGCAGTATTTT.

The table lists this clonotype with a few counts. The V call is TRBV5-5, the J call TRBJ2-3; 11 nucleotides agree with TRBD2. Per the germline V gene, CDR1 is SGHKS and CDR2 is YYEKEE (reference sequence). The V and J ends lost 2 bases and 6 bases, in that order; junction bases with no gene match: 2. This CDR3 contains 14 residues. CDR3 sequence: CASSFGLAGDTQYF. The CDR3, as DNA: TGTGCCAGCAGCTTCGGACTAGCGGGTGATACGCAGTATTTT. The full variable domain, completed using reference TRBV5-5 and TRBJ2-3, is DAGVTQSPTHLIKTRGQQVTLRCSPISGHKSVSWYQQVLGQGPQFIFQYYEKEERGRGNFPDRFSARQFPNYSSELNVNALLLGDSALYLCASSFGLAGDTQYFGPGTRLTVL.

This sequence joins TRBV5-1 and TRBJ2-7; D is uncertain. V lost 0 bases to trimming and J lost 2 bases, with 9 bases between them. The CDR3 totals 14 residues. CDR1 SGHRS and CDR2 YFSETQ come from the germline V gene. CDR3: CASSLGGVTYEQYF. CDR3 nucleotide sequence: TGCGCCAGCAGCTTGGGTGGGGTCACCTACGAGCAGTACTTC.

V gene TRBV7-2 combines with J gene TRBJ2-7, with 8 nucleotides matching TRBD2. This CDR3 has 15 amino acids. J lost 0 bases, V lost 5 bases, and 6 bases had no gene match. Germline V gives CDR1 SGHTA, CDR2 FQGNSA. The CDR3 nucleotides are TGTGCCAGCAGCATTACGGGGGGGGTCTCCTACGAGCAGTACTTC. This encodes CASSITGGVSYEQYF. Together with reference TRBV7-2 and TRBJ2-7, the CDR3 gives the full variable domain: GAGVSQSPSNKVTEKGKDVELRCDPISGHTALYWYRQSLGQGLEFLIYFQGNSAPDKSGLPSDRFSAERTGGSVSTLTIQRTQQEDSAVYLCASSITGGVSYEQYFGPGTRLTVT.

The chain has TRBV12-3 or TRBV12-4 and TRBJ1-4, with D hard to call. This CDR3 is 15 amino acids long. V was trimmed by 3 bases and J by 4 bases, leaving 12 bases between them. The CDR3 here is CASSLSSGFNEKLFF. CDR3 DNA: TGTGCCAGCAGTTTGTCTTCGGGGTTTAATGAAAAACTGTTTTTT.

The rearrangement uses TRBV29-1 and TRBJ2-2, with D uncertain. Germline V gene sequence: CDR1 SQVTM, CDR2 ANQGSEA. This CDR3 is built from 14 residues. V lost 4 bases, J lost 0 bases, and 9 bases lay in between. CDR3 loop: CSVGPFANTGELFF. CDR3 nucleotide sequence: TGCAGCGTTGGGCCGTTCGCGAACACCGGGGAGCTGTTTTTT.